Below are 11 T cell receptor beta chains sequenced from a single sample in a study of CD8 T cells in ankylosing spondylitis. TCRdb reprocessed the 5' RACE reads with MiXCR, giving one entry per CDR3 protein. Of approximately 240,000 distinct CDR3 sequences in the sample, roughly a quarter were seen once. Sequenced material: blood, either unsorted or a sorted T cell fraction (not recorded which). These receptors were collected from a male donor with ankylosing spondylitis or in good health (not recorded which).

This sequence joins TRBV4-2 and TRBJ2-1, with D possibly being TRBD1 (7 bases). This CDR3 has 16 residues. V was shortened by 0 bases and J by 1 base, with 10 bases between the two germline ends. Germline loops: CDR1 LGHNA, CDR2 YNFKEQ. The CDR3 protein is CASSQESGGSYNEQFF. The CDR3 DNA reads TGTGCCAGCAGCCAAGAGTCAGGGGGGTCCTACAATGAGCAGTTCTTC.

The chain recombines TRBV12-3 or TRBV12-4 with TRBJ1-6, with D perhaps TRBD1 (5 bases). Trimming stripped 2 bases from V and 6 bases from J, with 11 bases between. The CDR3 is 15 amino acids. The DNA for the CDR3 is TGTGCCAGCAGTTTACACTATCAGGGTAATTCACCCCTCCACTTT. Residues: CASSLHYQGNSPLHF.

This clonotype was seen repeatedly, ten times or more. The J gene is TRBJ2-3, the V gene TRBV5-1; D gene ambiguous. This CDR3 comprises 14 residues. The germline V and J ends were trimmed by 1 base and 0 bases, with 6 bases remaining between them. The germline CDR1 and CDR2 sequences are SGHRS and YFSETQ. CDR3 region: CASSLWRSTDTQYF. CDR3 nucleotide sequence: TGCGCCAGCAGCTTGTGGCGAAGCACAGATACGCAGTATTTT.

V gene TRBV12-3 or TRBV12-4 combines with J gene TRBJ1-4; TRBD1 matches at 7 bases. The CDR3 consists of 15 residues. V lost 4 bases to trimming and J lost 3 bases; unmatched junction nucleotides: 5. CDR3 nucleotide sequence: TGTGCCAGCAGTTGGCAGGGGGGATCTAATGAAAAACTGTTTTTT. Protein: CASSWQGGSNEKLFF.

This clonotype was counted only a few times. V gene TRBV7-3 combines with J gene TRBJ2-2; 9 nucleotides agree with TRBD1. This CDR3 is built from 17 residues. Trimming took 5 bases from V and 1 from J; bases not matched to a gene: 8. CDR1 is SGHTA and CDR2 is FQGTGA in the germline V gene. The CDR3 bases are TGTGCCAGCAGCGTTATGCCGGGACAGGGGAACACCGGGGAGCTGTTTTTT. This sequence encodes CASSVMPGQGNTGELFF. The variable domain in full, with the rest retrieved from reference TRBV7-3 and TRBJ2-2, is GAGVSQTPSNKVTEKGKYVELRCDPISGHTALYWYRQSLGQGPEFLIYFQGTGAADDSGLPNDRFFAVRPEGSVSTLKIQRTERGDSAVYLCASSVMPGQGNTGELFFGEGSRLTVL.

The chain is built from TRBV7-7 and TRBJ2-5; 10 bases are a match to TRBD1. In germline, CDR1 is SSHAT, CDR2 FNYEAQ (reference sequence). The CDR3 has 16 residues. The CDR3: CASLQVGTGVGETQYF. CDR3 bases: TGTGCTAGCTTACAAGTGGGGACAGGGGTGGGAGAGACCCAGTACTTC.

The V gene is TRBV5-1, the J gene TRBJ2-3; 7 bases align to TRBD2. V lost 4 bases to trimming and J lost 0 bases; unmatched junction nucleotides: 8. The CDR3 is 16 amino acids. The germline V gene has CDR1 SGHRS and CDR2 YFSETQ. The CDR3 DNA reads as TGCGCCAGCAGCCCGCCTGGTAGCGGGAGCACAGATACGCAGTATTTT. Translated, it gives CASSPPGSGSTDTQYF.

The genes are TRBV20-1 and TRBJ2-7; D tentatively fits TRBD1 or TRBD2 (6 bases each). V shed 5 bases and J shed 1 base, with 18 bases lying between them. CDR3 length equals 15 residues. Germline-derived CDR1 and CDR2 are DFQATT and SNEGSKA (reference sequence). CDR3 sequence reads: CSAGGTWTTSYEQYF. CDR3 coding DNA: TGCAGTGCTGGCGGGACATGGACAACATCCTACGAGCAGTACTTC.

This clonotype was counted a few times. The V and J genes are TRBV18 and TRBJ2-1; 9 bases fit TRBD2. The CDR3 has 16 residues. V lost 3 bases and J lost 4; bases outside the gene matches: 7. Per the germline V gene, CDR1 is KGHSH and CDR2 is LQKENI. The CDR3 is CASSPVSGGIYNEQFF. The DNA of the CDR3 is TGTGCCAGCTCACCCGTCAGCGGGGGGATTTACAATGAGCAGTTCTTC.

This clonotype was recorded many times. CDR3 protein: CASSFGGGGPYEQYF. In DNA, the CDR3 is TGTGCCAGCAGCTTCGGCGGGGGGGGCCCCTACGAGCAGTACTTC. This chain connects TRBV13 to TRBJ2-7; 9 positions agree with TRBD2. Trimming at V came to 3 bases and at J to 2 bases, leaving 5 bases not matched to a gene. This CDR3 is 15 amino acids long. Germline V gives CDR1 PRHDT, CDR2 FYEKMQ (reference sequence).

This clonotype was observed a handful of times. The gene calls are TRBV20-1 and TRBJ1-5; 9 nucleotides align to TRBD1. The length of the CDR3 is 14 residues. The germline CDR1 and CDR2 sequences are DFQATT and SNEGSKA (reference sequence). Losses at the gene ends were 6 bases for V and 5 bases for J; bases not matched to a gene: 8. This chain's CDR3 is CSAWTGALDQPQHF. In DNA form, the CDR3 reads TGCAGTGCCTGGACAGGGGCCCTGGATCAGCCCCAGCATTTT.